The clone carrying this T cell receptor (beta chain) turned up a few times. No antigen is known for it. J lost 4 bases, V lost 6 bases, and 8 bases had no gene match. CDR3 length equals 14 residues. Germline V gene data show CDR1 as MNHEY and CDR2 as SMNVEV (reference sequence). With 60 Vbeta and 13 Jbeta primers, the PCR was carried out. Assay used: immunoSEQ multiplex PCR; TCRdb lists only in-frame clones, some missing. The sample lists around 130,000 clones, roughly four fifths occurring once. The data derive from a study of cytomegalovirus exposure and HLA in healthy donors. Study-wide results and caveats: The authors assumed roughly uniform sequencing depth across donors for presence/absence analyses.

The sequence derives from a woman aged 55-69 years in good health and CMV-seronegative. V and J are TRBV27 and TRBJ1-1, with 7 bases fitting TRBD1. Sequencing was carried out using PBMCs. This CDR3 reads CASSPTGFVTEAFF. For the CDR3, the DNA is TGTGCCAGCAGCCCGACAGGGTTTGTCACTGAAGCTTTCTTT.